This T cell receptor beta chain came from a study of shared clonotypes between healthy human individuals. Study-wide results and limits: Represented diversity (both genetic and exposure-history) was limited by the small number of donors.

The repertoire was sequenced with immunoSEQ multiplex PCR; TCRdb's copy has only in-frame clones and lacks some. The sample contains roughly 2 million clones, around 95% of which appear only once. This clone was picked up one time. Antigen specificity is unknown. The sequence was collected from a man aged 18 to 30 in good health. Specimen: naive CD4+ T cells sorted from blood. Documented subset: CD45RA+ positively selected.

The DNA of the CDR3 is TGTGCCAGCAGACTCAGGGGAGGTGGAGAAAAACTGTTTTTT. It yields the protein CASRLRGGGEKLFF. The chain recombines TRBV25-1 with TRBJ1-4, with D perhaps TRBD1 (6 bases). The V end lost 6 bases, the J end lost 8 bases, and 16 bases lay between the germline ends. The CDR3 contains 14 residues. The germline V gene encodes CDR1 MGHDK and CDR2 SYGVNS. Drawing the rest from reference TRBV25-1 and TRBJ1-4, the complete variable domain is EADIYQTPRYLVIGTGKKITLECSQTMGHDKMYWYQQDPGMELHLIHYSYGVNSTEKGDLSSESTVSRIRTEHFPLTLESARPSHTSQYLCASRLRGGGEKLFFGSGTQLSVL.